The clone carrying this TCR beta chain was counted at least ten times. Diagnostic decisions used clinical symptoms, serum thyroxine and TRAb, thyroid ultrasound and orbital computed tomography. CDR3 length: 16 residues. V was clipped by 0 bases and J by 1 base, with 12 bases between them. The germline CDR1 and CDR2 sequences are SGHRS and YFSETQ. The data originate from a study of T cells in Graves' hyperthyroidism and ophthalmopathy. Study background: Sampling of peripheral blood happened at initial diagnosis, prior to any treatment.

TCR beta CDR3 regions were amplified from RNA. The HTBI primer set served for first-round RT-PCR of the TCR CDR3. A single record per CDR3 protein comes from TCRdb applying MiXCR to the multiplex PCR reads. This repertoire shows 490,000 or so distinct CDR3 sequences, less than 20% found once; its top ten account for around 50%. The chain recombines TRBV5-1 with TRBJ2-3; D possibly corresponds to TRBD2 (5 bases). The origin of this receptor is a man aged 40-55 years with Graves' ophthalmopathy. Sequenced material: blood. DNA for the CDR3: TGCGCCAGCAGCTTGGAGAATGGCGGGCGCACAGATACGCAGTATTTT. Translated: CASSLENGGRTDTQYF.